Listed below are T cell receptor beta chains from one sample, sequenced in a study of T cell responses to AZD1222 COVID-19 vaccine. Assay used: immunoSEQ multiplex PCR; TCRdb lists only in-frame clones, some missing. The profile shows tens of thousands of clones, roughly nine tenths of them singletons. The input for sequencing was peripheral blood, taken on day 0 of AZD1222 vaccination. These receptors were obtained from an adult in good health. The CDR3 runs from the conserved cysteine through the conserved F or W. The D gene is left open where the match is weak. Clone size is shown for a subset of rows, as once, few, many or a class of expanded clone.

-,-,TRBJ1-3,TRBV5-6,CASTRWGASGNTIYF,TGTGCCAGCACACGTTGGGGGGCCTCTGGAAACACCATATATTTT
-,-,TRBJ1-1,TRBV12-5,CASGLVPRESEAFF,TGTGCTAGTGGTTTGGTACCGCGAGAAAGCGAAGCTTTCTTT
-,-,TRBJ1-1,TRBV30,CACMGGRLNPDTEAFF,TGTGCCTGTATGGGGGGGCGCTTAAATCCGGACACTGAAGCTTTCTTT
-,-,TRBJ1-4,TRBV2,CASSYQGLNEKLFF,TGTGCCAGCAGTTACCAGGGGCTCAATGAAAAACTGTTTTTT
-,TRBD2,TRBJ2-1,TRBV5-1,CASSLELAEYNEQFF,TGCGCCAGCAGCTTGGAGCTAGCGGAATACAATGAGCAGTTCTTC
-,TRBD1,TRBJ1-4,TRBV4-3,CASSQRQGWDEKLFF,TGCGCCAGCAGCCAACGACAGGGTTGGGATGAAAAACTGTTTTTT
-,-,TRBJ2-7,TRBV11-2,CASSLGAGEQYF,TGTGCCAGCAGCTTAGGCGCCGGGGAGCAGTACTTC
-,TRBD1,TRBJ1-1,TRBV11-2,CASSTSGTANTEAFF,TGTGCCAGCAGCACATCCGGGACAGCGAACACTGAAGCTTTCTTT
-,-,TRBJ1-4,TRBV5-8,CASSLRPARGEKLFF,TGTGCCAGCAGCTTGCGTCCCGCTAGGGGAGAAAAACTGTTTTTT
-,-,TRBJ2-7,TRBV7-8,CASSRTDSYEQYF,TGTGCCAGCAGCAGGACAGACTCCTACGAGCAGTACTTC
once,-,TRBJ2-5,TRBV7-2,CASTLGSQETQYF,TGTGCCAGCACTTTAGGGTCCCAAGAGACCCAGTACTTC
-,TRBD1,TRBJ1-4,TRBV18,CASSLQGQATNEKLFF,TGTGCCAGCTCACTACAGGGGCAGGCAACTAATGAAAAACTGTTTTTT
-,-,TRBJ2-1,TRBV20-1,CSARDLNEQFF,TGCAGTGCTAGAGATCTGAATGAGCAGTTCTTC
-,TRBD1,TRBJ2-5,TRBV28,CASFPVGTGSDRETQYF,TGTGCCAGCTTTCCTGTAGGGACAGGGTCAGATAGGGAGACCCAGTACTTC
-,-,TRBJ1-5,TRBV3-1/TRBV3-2,CASSQAGNQPQHF,TGTGCCAGCAGCCAGGCAGGGAATCAGCCCCAGCATTTT
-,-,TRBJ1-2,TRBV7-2,CASSLARGTGGYTF,TGTGCCAGCAGCTTAGCGCGGGGGACGGGTGGCTACACCTTC
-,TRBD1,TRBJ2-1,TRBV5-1,CASSLGQGRYNEQFF,TGCGCCAGCAGCCTGGGACAGGGGAGGTACAATGAGCAGTTCTTC
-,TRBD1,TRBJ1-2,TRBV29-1,CSAETGDLYGYTF,TGCAGCGCCGAAACAGGGGACCTCTATGGCTACACCTTC
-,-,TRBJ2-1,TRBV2,CASSVYVNEQFF,TGTGCCAGCAGTGTGTACGTGAATGAGCAGTTCTTC
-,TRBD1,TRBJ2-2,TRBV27,CASSPPGTVNTGELFF,TGTGCCAGCAGTCCCCCTGGGACAGTGAACACCGGGGAGCTGTTTTTT
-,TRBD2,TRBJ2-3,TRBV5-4,CASSLRLAGPTDTQYF,TGTGCCAGCAGCCTACGACTAGCGGGACCCACAGATACGCAGTATTTT
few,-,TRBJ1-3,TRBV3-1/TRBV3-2,CASSQDWSGNTIYF,TGTGCCAGCAGCCAAGACTGGTCAGGAAACACCATATATTTT
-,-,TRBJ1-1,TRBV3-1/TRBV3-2,CASSPAGVTEAFF,TGTGCCAGCAGCCCCGCGGGGGTCACTGAAGCTTTCTTT
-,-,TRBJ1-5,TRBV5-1,CASSETGGTEGPQHF,TGCGCCAGCAGCGAAACGGGGGGGACTGAGGGTCCCCAGCATTTT
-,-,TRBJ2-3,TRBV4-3,CASSQEPGRSSTDTQYF,TGCGCCAGCAGCCAAGAACCGGGACGGTCTAGCACAGATACGCAGTATTTT
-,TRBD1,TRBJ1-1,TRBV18,CASSRGQDTEAFF,TGTGCCAGCTCACGCGGACAGGACACTGAAGCTTTCTTT
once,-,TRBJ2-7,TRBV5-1,CASSLIPASSYEQYF,TGCGCCAGCAGCTTGATCCCGGCAAGCTCCTACGAGCAGTACTTC
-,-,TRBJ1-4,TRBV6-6,CASSSREGRFEKLFF,TGTGCCAGCAGCTCTCGTGAGGGGCGATTTGAAAAACTGTTTTTT
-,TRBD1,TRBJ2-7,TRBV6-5,CASGDPTGSSYEQYF,TGTGCCAGCGGAGACCCGACAGGGTCCTCCTACGAGCAGTACTTC
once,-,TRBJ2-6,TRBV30,CAWRKGSGANVLTF,TGTGCCTGGAGGAAAGGGTCTGGGGCCAACGTCCTGACTTTC
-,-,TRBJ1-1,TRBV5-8,CASSPRGTANTEAFF,TGTGCCAGCAGCCCGCGGGGGACGGCGAACACTGAAGCTTTCTTT
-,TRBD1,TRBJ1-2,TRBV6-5,CASRTGTETYGYTF,TGTGCCAGCAGGACCGGGACAGAGACTTATGGCTACACCTTC
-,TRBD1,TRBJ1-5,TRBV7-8,CASSLGATGLGQPQHF,TGTGCCAGCAGCTTAGGGGCGACAGGGTTAGGGCAGCCCCAGCATTTT
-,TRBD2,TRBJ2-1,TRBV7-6,CASSIGLAITYNEQFF,TGTGCCAGCAGCATCGGACTAGCGATAACCTACAATGAGCAGTTCTTC
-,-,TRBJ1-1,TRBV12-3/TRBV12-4,CASRLQLNTEAFF,TGTGCCAGCAGGTTACAGCTGAACACTGAAGCTTTCTTT
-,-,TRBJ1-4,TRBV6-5,CASRRSGARSEKLFF,TGTGCCAGCAGACGCTCCGGGGCGCGAAGTGAAAAACTGTTTTTT
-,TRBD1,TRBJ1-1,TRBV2,CASRDPGQGDF,TGTGCCAGCAGGGACCCCGGACAGGGAGATTTT
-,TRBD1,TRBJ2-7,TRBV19,CASSRRTGYSYEQYF,TGTGCCAGTAGTCGCCGGACAGGGTATTCCTACGAGCAGTACTTC
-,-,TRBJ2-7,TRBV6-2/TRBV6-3,CASSSFTTSEQYF,TGTGCCAGCAGTTCATTTACTACTAGCGAGCAGTACTTC
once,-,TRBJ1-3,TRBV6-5,CASSQPLGSIYF,TGTGCCAGCAGCCAACCCCTGGGGTCCATATATTTT
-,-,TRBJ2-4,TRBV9,CASSLPNKAKNIQYF,TGTGCCAGCAGCCTTCCCAATAAAGCCAAAAACATTCAGTACTTC
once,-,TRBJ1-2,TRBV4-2,CASSQDERGVGVYGYTF,TGTGCCAGCAGCCAAGATGAGAGGGGAGTAGGGGTCTATGGCTACACCTTC
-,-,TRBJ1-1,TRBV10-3,CAISGGQNTEAFF,TGTGCCATCAGTGGGGGACAAAACACTGAAGCTTTCTTT
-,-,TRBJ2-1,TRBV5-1,CASSLTLGNEQFF,TGCGCCAGCAGCTTAACCTTAGGCAATGAGCAGTTCTTC
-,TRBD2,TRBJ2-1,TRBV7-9,CASSWVPGGPENEQFF,TGTGCCAGCAGCTGGGTTCCGGGGGGGCCTGAGAATGAGCAGTTCTTC
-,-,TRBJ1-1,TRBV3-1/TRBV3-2,CASSHGQPNTEAFF,TGTGCCAGCAGCCATGGACAGCCGAACACTGAAGCTTTCTTT
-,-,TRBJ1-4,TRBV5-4,CASSFPGDREKLFF,TGTGCCAGCAGCTTCCCCGGGGATCGGGAAAAACTGTTTTTT
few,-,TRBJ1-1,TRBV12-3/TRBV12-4,CASRRETEAFF,TGTGCCAGTAGAAGAGAAACTGAAGCTTTCTTT
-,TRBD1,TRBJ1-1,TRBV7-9,CASSSGQVVGAFF,TGTGCCAGCAGCTCGGGACAGGTAGTCGGAGCTTTCTTT
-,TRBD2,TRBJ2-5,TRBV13,CASSLLAGGPSETQYF,TGTGCCAGCAGCTTACTTGCGGGAGGACCTTCGGAGACCCAGTACTTC
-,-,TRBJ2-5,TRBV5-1,CASSAGTGKGETQYF,TGCGCCAGCAGCGCCGGAACTGGAAAGGGGGAGACCCAGTACTTC
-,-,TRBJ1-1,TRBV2,CASRQAISPAEAFF,TGTGCCAGCAGGCAGGCAATTAGTCCCGCTGAAGCTTTCTTT
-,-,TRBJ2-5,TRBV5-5,CASSRSGETQYF,TGTGCCAGCAGTAGGAGTGGAGAGACCCAGTACTTC
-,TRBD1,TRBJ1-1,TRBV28,CASSSAGGHTEAFF,TGTGCCAGCAGTTCAGCAGGGGGCCACACTGAAGCTTTCTTT
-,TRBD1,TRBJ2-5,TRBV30,CAWSEGTGPGETQYF,TGTGCCTGGAGTGAAGGGACAGGCCCGGGGGAGACCCAGTACTTC
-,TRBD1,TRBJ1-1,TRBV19,CASSMGQPGTEAFF,TGTGCCAGTAGTATGGGACAGCCGGGGACTGAAGCTTTCTTT
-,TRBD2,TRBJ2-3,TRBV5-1,CASSFVRGATDTQYF,TGCGCCAGCAGCTTCGTGCGGGGGGCCACAGATACGCAGTATTTT
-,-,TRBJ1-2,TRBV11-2,CASSPYGDYGYTF,TGTGCCAGCAGCCCTTACGGCGACTATGGCTACACCTTC
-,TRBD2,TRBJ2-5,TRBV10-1,CASSPRTSAKETQYF,TGCGCCAGCAGTCCCAGGACTAGCGCGAAAGAGACCCAGTACTTC